This TCR beta chain emerged from a study of OX40 agonist ivuxolimab in advanced cancers. On this clone itself: Its cognate antigen is unknown.

Germline values: CDR1 SQVTM, CDR2 ANQGSEA. The CDR3 is 13 amino acids. V was trimmed by 7 bases and J by 4 bases, leaving 16 bases between them. Findings and limits, study-wide: Dosing at 0.1 to 3.0 mg/kg was accompanied by clonal expansion of CD4+ and CD8+ blood T cells by week 6.

Profiling relied on immunoSEQ multiplex PCR, and the TCRdb table lists in-frame clones only, not all of them. The table shows about 76,000 clones, with nearly 90% occurring only once. The origin of this receptor is an adult with an advanced solid tumor such as melanoma, head and neck, liver or kidney cancer. The chain carries TRBV29-1 and TRBJ1-1; D may be TRBD1 (5 bases). This specimen consisted of CD4+ or CD8+ T cells sorted from blood, obtained in a trial of the OX40 agonist ivuxolimab. This chain's CDR3 is CSGEGREGTEAFF. CDR3 bases: TGCAGCGGAGAAGGCAGGGAGGGCACTGAAGCTTTCTTT.